The 6 T cell receptor beta chains below all came from one sample that was sequenced in a study of early T cells in non-severe SARS-CoV-2 infection. TCRdb recomputed calls from the 5' RACE reads with MiXCR, one row per CDR3 protein. This sample yields approximately 71,000 distinct CDR3 sequences, of which less than 15% are seen a single time; approximately 5% belongs to the top ten. Sequenced material: whole blood. The receptors originated from an adult who was a healthcare worker with PCR-confirmed SARS-CoV-2 infection or an uninfected control (not recorded which).

This clonotype was picked up one time. One end of the junction fails to match germline, which may point to a read error. The chain combines TRBV9 with TRBJ1-6; D is undetermined. Germline lookup yields CDR1 SGDLS and CDR2 YYNGEE. The CDR3 sequence is 14 residues long. The CDR3 spells CASSVEAYNSPLHF. The CDR3 DNA reads TGTGCCAGCAGCGTAGAGGCCTACAATTCACCCCTCCACTTT.

The chain combines TRBV7-2 with TRBJ2-2; no definite D call. V was trimmed by 1 base and J by 6 bases, leaving 12 bases between them. In germline, CDR1 is SGHTA, CDR2 FQGNSA. CDR3 length: 15 residues. The CDR3 reads CASSLVVGGSGELFF. The CDR3 DNA reads TGTGCCAGCAGCTTAGTGGTTGGTGGATCCGGGGAGCTGTTTTTT.

This clonotype was seen only a few times. This chain joins TRBV27 and TRBJ1-6, with a possible D match to TRBD1 (6 bases). Trimming took off 6 bases at V and 7 bases at J, with 13 bases between the two ends. CDR1 and CDR2 (germline): MNHEY, SMNVEV (reference sequence). CDR3 size: 14 residues. Written as DNA, the CDR3 is TGTGCCAGCAGAGACAGGTCTTCCAATTCACCCCTCCACTTT. Amino acid sequence: CASRDRSSNSPLHF.

This clonotype was counted ten times or more. The chain is built from TRBV5-5 and TRBJ1-1, with D maybe TRBD1 (6 bases). Germline assignment: CDR1 SGHKS and CDR2 YYEKEE (reference sequence). The CDR3 contains 14 residues. V was shortened by 3 bases and J by 5 bases, with 14 bases between the two germline ends. The CDR3 region has the DNA TGTGCCAGCAGCTCGACAGGCGGAGGGACTGAAGCTTTCTTT. It specifies CASSSTGGGTEAFF.

This sequence joins TRBV6-1 and TRBJ2-7, with D possibly matching TRBD2 (5 bases). Germline loops: CDR1 MNHNS, CDR2 SASEGT. This CDR3 contains 14 residues. Between the trimmed V and J ends, which lost 1 base and 2 bases, there was a span of 9 bases. In DNA, the CDR3 is TGTGCCAGCAGTGAAGATGAGGGCCCCTACGAGCAGTACTTC. The encoded protein is CASSEDEGPYEQYF.

This clonotype has at least ten counts. In DNA form, the CDR3 reads TGCGCCAGCAGTTTCCGGGGACAGGCAAGGATGAACACTGAAGCTTTCTTT. Its translation: CASSFRGQARMNTEAFF. This sequence joins TRBV5-1 and TRBJ1-1; 8 nucleotides align to TRBD1. This CDR3 is 17 amino acids long. Trimming took 5 bases from V and 0 from J; bases not matched to a gene: 12. Per the germline V gene, CDR1 is SGHRS and CDR2 is YFSETQ.